The entry below describes one T cell receptor (beta chain). Its target is not known. TCRdb reprocessed the 5' RACE reads with MiXCR, giving one entry per CDR3 protein. The sample has about 600,000 distinct CDR3 sequences; about 20% are singletons. With 6 bases removed from V and 0 bases from J, the gap between germline ends came to 11 bases. The CDR3 totals 15 residues. Germline-derived CDR1 and CDR2 are KGHSH and LQKENI. This sample was included in a study of T-cell memory formation after mild COVID-19. Looking at the study overall: Clusters were largely donor specific.

Whole-study results and caveats: Confirmation of SARS-CoV-2 specificity was lacking for second-wave clones peaking day 37. The CD4+ clones that contracted clustered mainly within CM and EM, and the CD8+ clones concentrated in EMRA. CD4+ bias marked clones expanding day 15 to 37, unlike balanced contracting clones.

The V gene is TRBV18, the J gene TRBJ1-4; a weak D match, TRBD1 (5 bases). The receptor was derived from an adult woman who had mild COVID-19 (a few samples of this study predate the infection). Cell type and time point are not known. Sequencing was done on a sample of PBMCs or a T cell subset sorted from them (not recorded which). This CDR3 is CASSPGRATNEKLFF. Written as DNA, the CDR3 is TGTGCCAGCTCTCCAGGGCGTGCAACTAATGAAAAACTGTTTTTT.